This TCR beta chain stems from a study of T cells in Graves' hyperthyroidism and ophthalmopathy. This clonotype was observed many times. Ophthalmopathy patients had Clinical Activity Score at least 3, NOSPECS grade at least 4, duration under 3 months. In germline, CDR1 is MDHEN, CDR2 SYDVKM. The CDR3 spans 14 residues. V was pared by 3 bases and J by 8 bases, with 16 bases between. It was RNA transcripts that yielded the amplified TCR beta CDR3 regions. Researchers ran a first-round RT-PCR on the TCR CDR3 using the HTBI primer set. TCRdb passed the multiplex PCR reads through MiXCR, listing each CDR3 protein once. The table shows nearly 250,000 distinct CDR3 sequences, with around 17% occurring only once.

The genes are TRBV28 and TRBJ1-2; D is unclear. The sample was blood. This clonotype was obtained from a woman aged 18-29 years with Graves' ophthalmopathy. The CDR3 sequence: CASSFPQSGSGYTF. The CDR3 DNA is TGTGCCAGCAGTTTCCCCCAATCTGGCAGCGGCTACACCTTC.